The 16 T cell receptor beta chains below were found in one sample sequenced in a study. TCRdb redid the calling of the 5' RACE reads with MiXCR, one entry per CDR3 protein. This sample has about 64,000 distinct CDR3 sequences, with 22% found just once. Material for sequencing was memory CD4+ T cells sorted from a lymph node. Subset in this sample: memory CD4+ T cells, CD4+CD45RO+CD25-. The receptors here all came from a female donor with breast cancer.

This clonotype was seen a handful of times. V and J are TRBV20-1 and TRBJ1-6; no clear D gene. CDR1 and CDR2 (germline): DFQATT, SNEGSKA (reference sequence). V gave up 3 bases and J gave up 0 bases, with 9 bases separating them. The CDR3 contains 15 residues. CDR3 coding DNA: TGCAGTGCTAGGGACCGCAGCTCCTATAATTCACCCCTCCACTTT. Its translation: CSARDRSSYNSPLHF.

The chain uses TRBV5-1 and TRBJ2-3; the D gene is possibly TRBD2 (5 bases). The germline gives CDR1 SGHRS, CDR2 YFSETQ. This CDR3 is 12 amino acids long. The V end was cut by 5 bases, the J end by 6 bases, with 10 bases between. The CDR3 coding sequence is TGCGCCAGCAGTTTTAGCGTGGATACGCAGTATTTT. This encodes CASSFSVDTQYF.

This rearrangement joins TRBV20-1 to TRBJ2-5; D not resolved. The V and J ends lost 6 bases and 7 bases respectively, with 18 bases between them. Germline V gene lookup returns CDR1 DFQATT and CDR2 SNEGSKA (reference sequence). There are 13 residues in the CDR3. CDR3 loop: CSAIKWVGGTQYF. CDR3 bases: TGCAGTGCCATAAAATGGGTGGGCGGGACCCAGTACTTC.

This clonotype was picked up a small number of times. CDR3 in amino acids: CASSQDPPGPSGNTIYF. The CDR3 DNA is TGCGCCAGCAGCCAAGATCCGCCAGGCCCCTCTGGAAACACCATATATTTT. The chain recombines TRBV4-3 with TRBJ1-3; D not resolved. CDR1 and CDR2 (germline): LGHNA, YSLEER. Trimming took off 0 bases at V and 0 bases at J, with 12 bases between the two ends. The CDR3 length is 17 residues.

The chain joins TRBV12-3 or TRBV12-4 to TRBJ1-3; no clear D. The CDR3 covers 14 residues. Deletions cut 2 bases from V and 0 bases from J, with 5 bases between. The CDR3, as DNA: TGTGCCAGCAGTTTATCATCCTCTGGAAACACCATATATTTT. It translates to CASSLSSSGNTIYF.

By share, this clonotype ranks as medium-sized (0.01 to 0.1%). The J gene is TRBJ1-5, the V gene TRBV20-1, with D perhaps TRBD1 (5 bases). V was clipped by 3 bases and J by 4 bases, with 13 bases between them. This CDR3 is built from 14 residues. From germline, CDR1 is DFQATT and CDR2 SNEGSKA (reference sequence). The DNA of the CDR3 is TGCAGTGCTAGGGACGGGGCTAAAAATCAGCCCCAGCATTTT. Amino acid sequence: CSARDGAKNQPQHF.

This clonotype occurred many times. The CDR3 nucleotides read TGTGCCAGCAGTGAGCTCGAAAACACTGAAGCTTTCTTT. Translation gives CASSELENTEAFF. V usage is TRBV2 and J usage is TRBJ1-1; unclear D gene. This CDR3 contains 13 residues. The germline gives CDR1 SNHLY, CDR2 FYNNEI. V dropped 3 bases and J dropped 2 bases, with 7 bases sitting between them.

The chain employs TRBV5-1 and TRBJ2-4; tentative D call: TRBD2 (5 bases). Trimming took 0 bases from V and 3 from J, leaving 10 bases between them. This CDR3 is built from 15 residues. The germline gives CDR1 SGHRS, CDR2 YFSETQ. The CDR3 is CASSLAWTGKNIQYF. The CDR3 DNA follows: TGCGCCAGCAGCTTGGCCTGGACTGGCAAAAACATTCAGTACTTC.

The rearrangement links TRBV5-6 to TRBJ2-5; TRBD2 is a possible D gene (7 bases). The CDR3 contains 15 residues. The V gene's germline CDR1 is SGHDT and CDR2 YYEEEE. V was pared by 1 base and J by 4 bases, with 14 bases between. The DNA of the CDR3 is TGTGCCAGCAGCTTGTTTGGGGGGGGCCCAGAGACCCAGTACTTC. It is translated as CASSLFGGGPETQYF.

This clonotype has more than one count but fewer than ten. This chain uses TRBV15 with TRBJ2-3, with D tentatively TRBD1 or TRBD2 (5 bases each). Per the germline V gene, CDR1 is LNHNV and CDR2 is YYDKDF (reference sequence). The CDR3 contains 15 residues. The V end was cut by 8 bases, the J end by 4 bases, with 19 bases between. Written as DNA, the CDR3 is TGTGCCACCGGAAGGAGCTCCGGGGCTCCAGATACGCAGTATTTT. This translates into CATGRSSGAPDTQYF.

The chain uses TRBV3-1 and TRBJ2-2; 10 nucleotides align to TRBD2. CDR1 and CDR2 from the germline V gene are LGHDT and YNNKEL (reference sequence). V was pared by 5 bases and J by 5 bases, with 5 bases of the junction left unmatched. The CDR3 is made up of 15 amino acids. The CDR3 sequence: CASSVGTSVTGELFF. The CDR3 DNA reads as TGTGCCAGCAGCGTCGGGACTAGCGTAACCGGGGAGCTGTTTTTT.

This clonotype was picked up a small number of times. The chain uses TRBV7-2 and TRBJ2-3; 10 bases are shared with TRBD1. CDR1 SGHTA and CDR2 FQGNSA come from the germline V gene. The CDR3 loop spans 16 amino acids. V shed 5 bases and J 2 bases; nucleotides not matched to a gene: 7. CDR3 protein: CASSPGTGAFTDTQYF. CDR3 nucleotides: TGTGCCAGCAGCCCCGGGACAGGGGCCTTCACAGATACGCAGTATTTT.

This clonotype was seen only a few times. The chain recombines TRBV3-1 with TRBJ2-2, with a possible D match to TRBD1 (5 bases). Germline CDR1 and CDR2: LGHDT and YNNKEL (reference sequence). The V gene lost 6 bases and the J gene lost 1 base, with 12 bases spanning the gap. The CDR3 contains 15 residues. CDR3 sequence (DNA): TGTGCCAGCAGGGACACGTCTCGGAACACCGGGGAGCTGTTTTTT. This translates into CASRDTSRNTGELFF. The whole variable domain, remainder taken from reference TRBV3-1 and TRBJ2-2, is DTAVSQTPKYLVTQMGNDKSIKCEQNLGHDTMYWYKQDSKKFLKIMFSYNNKELIINETVPNRFSPKSPDKAHLNLHINSLELGDSAVYFCASRDTSRNTGELFFGEGSRLTVL.

Of note for this clonotype: The junction does not match germline at one end; this may be a read error. The chain couples TRBV18 to TRBJ2-3; D gene ambiguous. This CDR3 region has 13 residues. Germline loops: CDR1 KGHSH, CDR2 LQKENI. The CDR3 DNA is TGTGCCTGCTCACCACCGGTCACAGATACGCAGTATTTT. It encodes CACSPPVTDTQYF.

This clonotype appeared a single time. The chain couples TRBV7-2 to TRBJ2-1, with 10 bases fitting TRBD1. The germline gives CDR1 SGHTA, CDR2 FQGNSA. J lost 8 bases, V lost 5 bases, and 9 bases had no gene match. The CDR3 length is 15 residues. This CDR3 reads CASSARDRGGDEQFF. CDR3 sequence (DNA): TGTGCCAGCAGCGCCCGGGACAGGGGAGGGGATGAGCAGTTCTTC.

The chain joins TRBV28 to TRBJ1-1; TRBD1 agrees at 8 bases. Germline lookup yields CDR1 MDHEN and CDR2 SYDVKM. This CDR3 spans 13 amino acids. The J segment lost 5 bases and the V segment lost 6 bases, leaving 5 bases of the junction unmatched. CDR3 sequence (DNA): TGTGCCAGCAGAGAAACAGGGGGAACTGAAGCTTTCTTT. Encoded protein: CASRETGGTEAFF.